These 5 T cell receptor beta chains came from one sample sequenced in a study of cytomegalovirus exposure and HLA in healthy donors. The PCR had 60 Vbeta and 13 Jbeta primers. Clones were sequenced by immunoSEQ multiplex PCR, and TCRdb holds only the in-frame ones, with some missing. Here the sample spans around 140,000 clones, over 65% being singletons. The material sequenced was PBMCs. These receptors came from a male donor in good health and CMV-seronegative.

The rearrangement links TRBV13 to TRBJ2-7; 8 positions match TRBD2. CDR1 is PRHDT, CDR2 FYEKMQ, per germline (reference sequence). The length of the CDR3 is 14 residues. Trimming took 5 bases from V and 0 from J; bases not matched to a gene: 3. The CDR3 nucleotides are TGTGCCAGCAGCCCCGGGGGGGGCTCCTACGAGCAGTACTTC. Translation gives CASSPGGGSYEQYF.

The chain couples TRBV5-1 to TRBJ2-3; tentative D call: TRBD2 (5 bases). The V and J ends lost 2 bases and 5 bases respectively, with 9 bases between them. The CDR3 length is 13 residues. Per germline, CDR1 SGHRS and CDR2 YFSETQ. Here the CDR3 reads CASSFSREDTQYF. The CDR3 coding sequence is TGCGCCAGCAGCTTCTCCCGGGAAGATACGCAGTATTTT. Looking up the rest from reference TRBV5-1 and TRBJ2-3 gives the full variable domain: KAGVTQTPRYLIKTRGQQVTLSCSPISGHRSVSWYQQTPGQGLQFLFEYFSETQRNKGNFPGRFSGRQFSNSRSEMNVSTLELGDSALYLCASSFSREDTQYFGPGTRLTVL.

This clone was found once. V gene TRBV5-4 combines with J gene TRBJ2-7; TRBD2 might be the D (5 bases). The CDR3 extends over 14 amino acids. Trimming removed 3 bases from V and 7 bases from J, with 17 bases in between. Germline lookup yields CDR1 SGHNT and CDR2 YYREEE (reference sequence). CDR3: CASSSGLTVGEQYF. The CDR3 bases are TGTGCCAGCAGCTCAGGACTCACCGTCGGGGAGCAGTACTTC.

On this clone: A junction end diverges from the germline sequence, so it may reflect a read error. The genes are TRBV4-1 and TRBJ2-1; D is possibly TRBD1 or TRBD2 (7 bases each). Per germline, CDR1 MGHRA and CDR2 YSYEKL. The CDR3 covers 14 residues. In DNA, the CDR3 is TGCACCAGCAGCCAGGGGGGGGCCGGTCCAGGGCAGTTCTTC. This gives the protein CTSSQGGAGPGQFF.

The V call is TRBV7-9, the J call TRBJ1-2, with 8 bases that match TRBD1. This CDR3 contains 12 residues. Looked up from germline, CDR1 is SEHNR and CDR2 is FQNEAQ (reference sequence). V was clipped by 6 bases and J by 6 bases; unmatched bases: 3. The CDR3 DNA reads TGTGCCAGCAGGCAGGGGGCAAATGGCTACACCTTC. Residues: CASRQGANGYTF.